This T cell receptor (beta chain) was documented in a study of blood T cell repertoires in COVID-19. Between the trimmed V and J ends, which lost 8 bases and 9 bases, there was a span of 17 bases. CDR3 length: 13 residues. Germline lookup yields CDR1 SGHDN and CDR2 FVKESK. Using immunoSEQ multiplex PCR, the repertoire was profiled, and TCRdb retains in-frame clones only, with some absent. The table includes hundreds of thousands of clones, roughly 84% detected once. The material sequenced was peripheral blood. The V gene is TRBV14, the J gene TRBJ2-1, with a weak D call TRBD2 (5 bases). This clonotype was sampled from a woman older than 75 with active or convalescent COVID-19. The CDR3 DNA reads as TGTGCCAGCGCCCCTCGACTATCCGGTGAGCAGTTCTTC. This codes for CASAPRLSGEQFF.